What follows is one T cell receptor beta chain and its context. Following a re-call of the 5' RACE reads, TCRdb has one entry per CDR3 protein and lacks DNA. This sample's table reports under 350,000 distinct CDR3 sequences. This record belongs to a study of monozygotic twins with inflammatory bowel disease. The V gene's germline CDR1 is MNHEY and CDR2 SMNVEV (reference sequence). The CDR3 length is 15 residues. This TCR was recovered from a human donor with ulcerative colitis or Crohn's disease, or a healthy co-twin of an affected twin (not recorded which). The chain carries TRBV27 and TRBJ2-7; no DNA is available, so the TRBD1 call from TCRdb remains unchecked. Sequencing was done on a sample of blood. The CDR3 reads CATTEGTGGTYEQYF.